The following is a T cell receptor beta chain sequence with its context. Its matching antigen is unknown. Other DNA sequences in this sample translate to the same CDR3. Use of 60 Vbeta and 13 Jbeta primers characterized the PCR. The table came from immunoSEQ multiplex PCR; TCRdb's copy has only in-frame clones and leaves some out. The sample has roughly 130,000 clones; roughly 77% are singletons. The sample comes from a study of cytomegalovirus exposure and HLA in healthy donors. Overall study context: Prior work identified about 120 million unique TCR beta sequences in 190 million or so T cells. Study-wide findings and caveats: Some V segments, TRBV6-2 and TRBV6-3 among them, were indistinguishable and were therefore excluded.

Germline CDR1 is GTSNPN and CDR2 is SVGIG (reference sequence). The CDR3 is 13 residues long. V was clipped by 0 bases and J by 4 bases, with 9 bases between them. The chain is built from TRBV30 and TRBJ1-1; D gene unclear. Sequenced material: PBMCs. The TCR originated in a female donor in good health and CMV-seronegative. CDR3 nucleotide sequence: TGTGCCTGGAGTGTATCGGGGAGCACTGAAGCTTTCTTT. This gives the protein CAWSVSGSTEAFF.